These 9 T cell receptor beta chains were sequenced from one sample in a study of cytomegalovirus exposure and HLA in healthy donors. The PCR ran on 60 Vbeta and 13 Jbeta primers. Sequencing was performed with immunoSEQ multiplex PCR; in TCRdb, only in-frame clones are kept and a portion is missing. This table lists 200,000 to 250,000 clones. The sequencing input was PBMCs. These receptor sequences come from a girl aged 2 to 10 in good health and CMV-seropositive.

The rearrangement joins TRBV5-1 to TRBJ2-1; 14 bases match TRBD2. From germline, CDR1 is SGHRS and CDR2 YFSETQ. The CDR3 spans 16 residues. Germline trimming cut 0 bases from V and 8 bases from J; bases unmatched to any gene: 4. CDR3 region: CASSLGGTSGSDEQFF. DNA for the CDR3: TGCGCCAGCAGCTTGGGCGGGACTAGCGGGAGCGATGAGCAGTTCTTC.

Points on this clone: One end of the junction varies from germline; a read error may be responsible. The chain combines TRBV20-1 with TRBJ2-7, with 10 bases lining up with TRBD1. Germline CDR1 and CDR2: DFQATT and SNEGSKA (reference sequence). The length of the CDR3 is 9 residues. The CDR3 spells CSATGTGVF. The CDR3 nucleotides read TGCAGTGCTACCGGGACAGGGGTCTTC.

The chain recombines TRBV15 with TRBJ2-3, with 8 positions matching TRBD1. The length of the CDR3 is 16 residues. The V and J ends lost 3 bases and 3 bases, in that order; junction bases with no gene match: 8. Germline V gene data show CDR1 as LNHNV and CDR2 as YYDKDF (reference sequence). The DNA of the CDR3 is TGTGCCACCAGCAGCTTGGACAGGGCTGCGACAGATACGCAGTATTTT. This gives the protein CATSSLDRAATDTQYF.

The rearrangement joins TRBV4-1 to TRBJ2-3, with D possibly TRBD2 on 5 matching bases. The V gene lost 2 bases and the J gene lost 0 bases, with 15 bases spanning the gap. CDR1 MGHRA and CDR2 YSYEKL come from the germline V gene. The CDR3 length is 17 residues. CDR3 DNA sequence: TGCGCCAGCAGCCAAAGCTCTAGCAGTGCTAGCACAGATACGCAGTATTTT. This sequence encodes CASSQSSSSASTDTQYF.

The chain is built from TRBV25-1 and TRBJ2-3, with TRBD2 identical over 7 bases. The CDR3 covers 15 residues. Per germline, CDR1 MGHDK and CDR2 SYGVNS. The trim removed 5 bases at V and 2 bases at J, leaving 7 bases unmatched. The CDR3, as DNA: TGTGCCAGCAGTATCCCGGGACTACCCACAGATACGCAGTATTTT. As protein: CASSIPGLPTDTQYF.

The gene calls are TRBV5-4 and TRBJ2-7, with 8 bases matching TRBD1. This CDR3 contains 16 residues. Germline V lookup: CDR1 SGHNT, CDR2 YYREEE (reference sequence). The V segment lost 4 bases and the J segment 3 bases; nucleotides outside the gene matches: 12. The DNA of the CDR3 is TGTGCCAGCAGCCTACCGGCAGGTACAGGGGGCTACGAGCAGTACTTC. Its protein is CASSLPAGTGGYEQYF.

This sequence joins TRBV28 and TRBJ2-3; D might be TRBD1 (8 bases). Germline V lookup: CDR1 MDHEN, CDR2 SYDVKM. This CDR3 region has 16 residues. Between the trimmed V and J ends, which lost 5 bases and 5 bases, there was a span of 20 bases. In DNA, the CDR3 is TGTGCCAGCAGTACCGCAGGGGGCGCGGGAGAAGATACGCAGTATTTT. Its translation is CASSTAGGAGEDTQYF. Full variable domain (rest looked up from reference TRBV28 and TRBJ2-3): DVKVTQSSRYLVKRTGEKVFLECVQDMDHENMFWYRQDPGLGLRLIYFSYDVKMKEKGDIPEGYSVSREKKERFSLILESASTNQTSMYLCASSTAGGAGEDTQYFGPGTRLTVL.

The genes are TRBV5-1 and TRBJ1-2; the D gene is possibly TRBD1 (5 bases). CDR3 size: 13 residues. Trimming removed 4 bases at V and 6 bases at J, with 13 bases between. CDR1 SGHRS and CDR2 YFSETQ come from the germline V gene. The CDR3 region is CASSTQGEHGYTF. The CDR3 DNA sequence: TGCGCCAGCAGCACGCAGGGTGAGCATGGCTACACCTTC.

This chain's CDR3 is CASSSLTGGEEGYTF. CDR3 DNA sequence: TGTGCCAGCAGTTCTTTGACAGGGGGCGAGGAAGGCTACACCTTC. The chain couples TRBV28 to TRBJ1-2; 10 bases are a match to TRBD1. Germline V gives CDR1 MDHEN, CDR2 SYDVKM. The CDR3 totals 15 residues. The J segment lost 8 bases and the V segment lost 4 bases, leaving 10 bases of the junction unmatched.